Below, 27 T cell receptor beta chains from the same sample are listed, as sequenced in a study of T cell responses to AZD1222 COVID-19 vaccine. Repertoires were generated with immunoSEQ multiplex PCR, while TCRdb's copy carries only in-frame clones and drops some. Of around 140,000 clones in the sample, 80% to 95% were seen once. Material: peripheral blood, obtained on day 0 of MenACWY control vaccination. Receptors were obtained from an adult in good health.

The rearrangement links TRBV19 to TRBJ1-5, with D possibly being TRBD1 (6 bases). Germline V lookup: CDR1 LNHDA, CDR2 SQIVND (reference sequence). The CDR3 runs to 15 residues. Trimming pared 6 bases from V and 0 bases from J, leaving 12 bases between. The CDR3 loop reads CASSGQINSNQPQHF. CDR3 nucleotides: TGTGCCAGTAGCGGACAGATTAATAGCAATCAGCCCCAGCATTTT.

The J gene is TRBJ2-1, the V gene TRBV2; tentative D call: TRBD1 (6 bases). The germline V gene has CDR1 SNHLY and CDR2 FYNNEI. Trimming pared 6 bases from V and 7 bases from J, leaving 19 bases between. The CDR3 has 15 residues. The CDR3 sequence: CASRLPGTPRNEQFF. The CDR3 region has the DNA TGTGCCAGCAGGTTGCCCGGGACACCGAGAAATGAGCAGTTCTTC.

This clone was observed a few times. Other DNA sequences in this specimen translate into the identical CDR3. The rearrangement uses TRBV5-1 and TRBJ2-2; D remains ambiguous. CDR1 is SGHRS, CDR2 YFSETQ, per germline. The CDR3 has 12 residues. V dropped 0 bases and J dropped 6 bases, with 3 bases sitting between them. The CDR3 nucleotides are TGCGCCAGCAGCTTGGGGGCCGGGGAGCTGTTTTTT. This sequence encodes CASSLGAGELFF.

This chain joins TRBV29-1 and TRBJ2-1; 10 nucleotides line up with TRBD2. This CDR3 has 14 residues. Unmatched junction bases numbered 3, after V lost 3 bases and J lost 4 bases. Germline V gene lookup returns CDR1 SQVTM and CDR2 ANQGSEA. The CDR3 is CSVESGGVYNEQFF. Written as DNA, the CDR3 is TGCAGCGTTGAGAGCGGGGGGGTTTACAATGAGCAGTTCTTC.

The rearrangement joins TRBV18 to TRBJ1-2; 9 bases are a match to TRBD1. This CDR3 has 17 amino acids. Germline V gene lookup returns CDR1 KGHSH and CDR2 LQKENI. The V segment lost 1 base and the J segment 4 bases; nucleotides outside the gene matches: 10. CDR3 sequence: CASSPLARDRVSYGYTF. The CDR3, as DNA: TGTGCCAGCTCACCACTGGCCCGGGACAGGGTCTCCTATGGCTACACCTTC.

The genes are TRBV6-1 and TRBJ1-6; D not resolved. This CDR3 is built from 15 residues. The germline V gene has CDR1 MNHNS and CDR2 SASEGT. V was trimmed by 0 bases and J by 7 bases, leaving 10 bases between them. The CDR3 region has the DNA TGTGCCAGCAGTGAAGCGTCTACCGTAAATTCACCCCTCCACTTT. Protein: CASSEASTVNSPLHF.

The rearrangement uses TRBV3-1 (or the pseudogene TRBV3-2) and TRBJ1-2, with D unresolved. The length of the CDR3 is 12 residues. The germline V gene has CDR1 LGHDT and CDR2 YNNKEL (reference sequence). Trimming stripped 1 base from V and 8 bases from J, with 8 bases between. The CDR3 protein is CASSQVTSGYTF. The CDR3 DNA follows: TGTGCCAGCAGCCAAGTAACAAGCGGCTACACCTTC.

The gene calls are TRBV2 and TRBJ2-2, with D tentatively TRBD1 (5 bases). V lost 7 bases and J lost 4, with 10 bases in between. Germline values: CDR1 SNHLY, CDR2 FYNNEI. The CDR3 runs 13 residues. The CDR3 sequence is CASNYRPTGELFF. The CDR3 DNA reads as TGTGCCAGCAATTACAGGCCCACCGGGGAGCTGTTTTTT.

This chain links TRBV5-8 with TRBJ1-4; D is possibly TRBD1 (5 bases). CDR3 length equals 15 residues. The germline V gene has CDR1 SGHTS and CDR2 YDEGEE. V lost 5 bases, J lost 8 bases, and 19 bases lay in between. The DNA for the CDR3 is TGTGCCAGCAGTTCCGGGACCCCGTGGGGCGAAAAACTGTTTTTT. Encoded protein: CASSSGTPWGEKLFF.

V is TRBV28 and J is TRBJ1-2, with D perhaps matching TRBD1 (5 bases). The V and J ends lost 2 bases and 4 bases respectively, with 11 bases between them. CDR1 is MDHEN, CDR2 SYDVKM, per germline. This CDR3 is 14 amino acids long. The CDR3 DNA follows: TGTGCCAGCAGTTTACGGGGGGTGGGCTATGGCTACACCTTC. Translated: CASSLRGVGYGYTF.

V is TRBV4-1 and J is TRBJ1-2, with D maybe TRBD1 (6 bases). The CDR3 contains 14 residues. V gave up 2 bases and J gave up 4 bases, with 11 bases separating them. Germline assignment: CDR1 MGHRA and CDR2 YSYEKL. The CDR3 spells CASSQYSGVYGYTF. The DNA of the CDR3 is TGCGCCAGCAGCCAATATTCAGGGGTCTATGGCTACACCTTC.

The chain is built from TRBV19 and TRBJ2-2, with D perhaps TRBD2 (6 bases). From germline, CDR1 is LNHDA and CDR2 SQIVND (reference sequence). CDR3 length: 14 residues. Trimming cost V 8 bases and J 0 bases, with 10 bases left between them. This CDR3 is CASSPGANTGELFF. The CDR3 nucleotides are TGTGCCAGTTCACCGGGAGCGAACACCGGGGAGCTGTTTTTT.

CDR3 region: CSASRQAARAPLHF. The CDR3 coding sequence is TGCAGTGCTAGTCGCCAGGCGGCAAGGGCCCCCCTCCACTTT. The rearrangement joins TRBV20-1 to TRBJ1-6; D uncertain. Germline V lookup: CDR1 DFQATT, CDR2 SNEGSKA (reference sequence). The V gene lost 3 bases and the J gene lost 13 bases, with 19 bases spanning the gap. This CDR3 has 14 residues.

The chain uses TRBV5-1 and TRBJ2-2; 9 bases align to TRBD1. V gave up 4 bases and J gave up 4 bases; unmatched junction bases: 11. The germline CDR1 and CDR2 sequences are SGHRS and YFSETQ. CDR3 length: 17 residues. The CDR3: CASSLLGTGLFTGELFF. DNA of the CDR3: TGCGCCAGCAGCCTACTAGGGACAGGGCTATTCACCGGGGAGCTGTTTTTT.

V is TRBV21-1 and J is TRBJ2-1; the table's D gene call, TRBD2, was not cross checked with the DNA. TRBV21-1 is deemed a pseudogene. This CDR3 has 15 amino acids. For the CDR3, the DNA is TGTGCCAGCAGCCAACGAAGCGGGGGGTATAATGAGCAGTTCTTC. Its protein product is CASSQRSGGYNEQFF.

The chain couples TRBV27 to TRBJ2-1; 7 nucleotides line up with TRBD1. Germline V gene sequence: CDR1 MNHEY, CDR2 SMNVEV (reference sequence). CDR3 length: 14 residues. V lost 3 bases and J lost 6; bases outside the gene matches: 5. Here the CDR3 reads CASSFKGQSNEQFF. The CDR3 bases are TGTGCCAGCAGTTTCAAGGGACAGAGCAATGAGCAGTTCTTC.

The chain couples TRBV28 to TRBJ1-2, with TRBD1 identical over 8 bases. This CDR3 has 14 residues. In germline, CDR1 is MDHEN, CDR2 SYDVKM. The ends lost 7 bases at V and 3 bases at J; junction bases unmatched: 7. CDR3 sequence reads: CASTPPDRDYGYTF. In DNA form, the CDR3 reads TGTGCCAGCACCCCCCCGGACAGGGACTATGGCTACACCTTC.

The chain uses TRBV5-1 and TRBJ1-2; TRBD1 agrees at 8 bases. This CDR3 has 16 amino acids. With 0 bases clipped from V and 5 bases from J, the junction kept 9 bases outside the gene matches. Germline V gives CDR1 SGHRS, CDR2 YFSETQ. The CDR3 is CASSLEAGGLRYGYTF. CDR3 DNA sequence: TGCGCCAGCAGCTTGGAAGCAGGGGGCCTGAGATATGGCTACACCTTC.

DNA of the CDR3: TGCGCCAGCAGCCCGGGTGGGGGACGACTCGAGACCCAGTACTTC. Its protein product is CASSPGGGRLETQYF. The gene calls are TRBV5-1 and TRBJ2-5; tentatively, D is TRBD1 or TRBD2 (5 bases each). The CDR3 totals 15 residues. Trimming took off 4 bases at V and 5 bases at J, with 18 bases between the two ends. The germline CDR1 and CDR2 sequences are SGHRS and YFSETQ.

The chain couples TRBV7-9 to TRBJ1-5, with 7 bases fitting TRBD1. The CDR3 has 14 residues. Germline values: CDR1 SEHNR, CDR2 FQNEAQ (reference sequence). V lost 4 bases and J lost 6; bases outside the gene matches: 6. The CDR3 is CASSSGQFSQPQHF. The DNA for the CDR3 is TGTGCCAGCAGCTCGGGACAGTTCTCTCAGCCCCAGCATTTT. Full variable domain (outside the CDR3, taken from reference TRBV7-9 and TRBJ1-5): DTGVSQNPRHKITKRGQNVTFRCDPISEHNRLYWYRQTLGQGPEFLTYFQNEAQLEKSRLLSDRFSAERPKGSFSTLEIQRTEQGDSAMYLCASSSGQFSQPQHFGDGTRLSIL.

The chain recombines TRBV28 with TRBJ1-2; D unclear. V was shortened by 8 bases and J by 8 bases, with 12 bases between the two germline ends. CDR3 length equals 11 residues. Germline V gene lookup returns CDR1 MDHEN and CDR2 SYDVKM. For the CDR3, the DNA is TGTGCCAGCGGGGTGAGGGAGGGCTACACCTTC. This codes for CASGVREGYTF.

V is TRBV3-1 (or the pseudogene TRBV3-2) and J is TRBJ2-3, with a weak D call TRBD2 (6 bases). Trimming stripped 4 bases from V and 6 bases from J, with 17 bases between. Looked up from germline, CDR1 is LGHDT and CDR2 is YNNKEL (reference sequence). The CDR3 length is 15 residues. CDR3 sequence reads: CASSPLGGARDTQYF. In DNA, the CDR3 is TGTGCCAGCAGCCCCTTAGGAGGGGCAAGGGATACGCAGTATTTT.

This clone was seen a single time. J is TRBJ1-6 and V is TRBV7-6, with D unresolved. V lost 1 base and J lost 6, with 10 bases in between. The germline CDR1 and CDR2 sequences are SGHVS and FNYEAQ. The CDR3 runs to 15 residues. Here the CDR3 reads CASSLGTIGNSPLHF. The CDR3 region has the DNA TGTGCCAGCAGCTTAGGGACGATCGGTAATTCACCCCTCCACTTT.

The J gene is TRBJ1-2, the V gene TRBV19; 11 bases agree with TRBD1. The CDR3 covers 16 residues. V lost 7 bases and J lost 7; bases outside the gene matches: 14. From germline, CDR1 is LNHDA and CDR2 SQIVND (reference sequence). The CDR3 bases are TGTGCCAGTACCCCGGGACAGGGGGTGCCTTTTGGTGGCTACACCTTC. It yields the protein CASTPGQGVPFGGYTF.

In its sample, this clone was seen a few times. This chain joins TRBV6-2 or TRBV6-3 and TRBJ2-1; TRBD2 matches 11 bases. J was trimmed by 5 bases and V by 6 bases; bases with no gene match: 6. Germline V gene lookup returns CDR1 MNHEY and CDR2 SVGEGT. The length of the CDR3 is 15 residues. CDR3 DNA sequence: TGTGCCAGCAGCGCTAGCGGGGGGACTCACAATGAGCAGTTCTTC. This encodes CASSASGGTHNEQFF.

This chain uses TRBV3-1 (or the pseudogene TRBV3-2) with TRBJ1-1, with D possibly TRBD1 on 5 matching bases. Trimming cost V 4 bases and J 1 base, with 7 bases left between them. The CDR3 has 13 residues. The germline CDR1 and CDR2 sequences are LGHDT and YNNKEL (reference sequence). The CDR3 DNA sequence: TGTGCCAGCAGCCGACAGACGAACACTGAAGCTTTCTTT. Translating it yields CASSRQTNTEAFF.

V and J are TRBV15 and TRBJ1-1, with 8 bases that match TRBD1. Germline V lookup: CDR1 LNHNV, CDR2 YYDKDF (reference sequence). J was trimmed by 4 bases and V by 4 bases; bases with no gene match: 5. The CDR3 is 14 residues long. The DNA of the CDR3 is TGTGCCACCAGCAAAGGACAGGGTTCCACTGAAGCTTTCTTT. It codes for CATSKGQGSTEAFF.